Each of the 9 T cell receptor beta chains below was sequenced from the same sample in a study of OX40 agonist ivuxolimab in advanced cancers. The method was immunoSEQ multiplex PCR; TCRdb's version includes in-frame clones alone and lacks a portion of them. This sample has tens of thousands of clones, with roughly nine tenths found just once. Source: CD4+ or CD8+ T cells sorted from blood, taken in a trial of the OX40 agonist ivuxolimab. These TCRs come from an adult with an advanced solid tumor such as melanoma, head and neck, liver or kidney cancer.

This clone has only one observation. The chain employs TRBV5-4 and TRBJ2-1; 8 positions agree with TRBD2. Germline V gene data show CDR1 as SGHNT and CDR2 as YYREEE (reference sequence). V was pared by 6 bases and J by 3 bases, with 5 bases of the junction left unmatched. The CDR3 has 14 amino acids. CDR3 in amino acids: CASMPTSGYNEQFF. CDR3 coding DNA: TGTGCCAGCATGCCAACTAGCGGCTACAATGAGCAGTTCTTC.

CDR3: CASSSMTGAGANVLTF. The CDR3 bases are TGTGCCAGCAGTTCCATGACAGGGGCTGGGGCCAACGTCCTGACTTTC. The chain carries TRBV28 and TRBJ2-6; 8 nucleotides agree with TRBD1. The ends lost 4 bases at V and 2 bases at J; junction bases unmatched: 4. The CDR3 contains 16 residues. The germline CDR1 and CDR2 sequences are MDHEN and SYDVKM.

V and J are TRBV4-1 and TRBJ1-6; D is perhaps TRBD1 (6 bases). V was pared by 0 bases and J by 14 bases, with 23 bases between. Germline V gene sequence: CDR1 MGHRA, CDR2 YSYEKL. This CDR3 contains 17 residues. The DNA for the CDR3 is TGCGCCAGCAGCCAAGAAAGAGGAGGCGCCCGGGGGGGCTCCCTCCACTTT. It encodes CASSQERGGARGGSLHF.

In DNA form, the CDR3 reads TGTGCCAGCAGCTGGGGAGGGGGTTTGATTGAGACCCAGTACTTC. Translating gives CASSWGGGLIETQYF. This rearrangement joins TRBV7-9 to TRBJ2-5, with D tentatively TRBD2 (7 bases). The CDR3 loop spans 15 amino acids. CDR1 SEHNR and CDR2 FQNEAQ come from the germline V gene (reference sequence). V shed 4 bases and J shed 5 bases, with 17 bases lying between them. Complete variable domain (other parts from reference TRBV7-9 and TRBJ2-5): DTGVSQNPRHKITKRGQNVTFRCDPISEHNRLYWYRQTLGQGPEFLTYFQNEAQLEKSRLLSDRFSAERPKGSFSTLEIQRTEQGDSAMYLCASSWGGGLIETQYFGPGTRLLVL.

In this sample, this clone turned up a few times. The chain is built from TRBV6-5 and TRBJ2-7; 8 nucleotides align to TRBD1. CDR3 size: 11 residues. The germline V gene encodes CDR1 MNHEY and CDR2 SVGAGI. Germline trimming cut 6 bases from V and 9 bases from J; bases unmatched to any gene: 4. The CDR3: CASSSGTGQYF. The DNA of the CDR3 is TGTGCCAGCAGCTCCGGGACAGGGCAGTACTTC.

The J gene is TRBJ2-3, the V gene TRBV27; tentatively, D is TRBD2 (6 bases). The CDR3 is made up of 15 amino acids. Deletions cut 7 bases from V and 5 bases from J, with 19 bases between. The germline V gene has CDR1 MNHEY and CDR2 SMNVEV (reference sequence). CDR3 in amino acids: CASTASGLAGDTQYF. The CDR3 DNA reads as TGTGCCAGCACGGCGAGCGGGCTAGCTGGAGATACGCAGTATTTT.

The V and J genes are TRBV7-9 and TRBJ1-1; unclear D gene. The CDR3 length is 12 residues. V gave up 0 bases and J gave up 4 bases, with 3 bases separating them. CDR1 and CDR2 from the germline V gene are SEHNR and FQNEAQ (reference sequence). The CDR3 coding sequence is TGTGCCAGCAGCTTAGCAGGCACTGAAGCTTTCTTT. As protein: CASSLAGTEAFF.

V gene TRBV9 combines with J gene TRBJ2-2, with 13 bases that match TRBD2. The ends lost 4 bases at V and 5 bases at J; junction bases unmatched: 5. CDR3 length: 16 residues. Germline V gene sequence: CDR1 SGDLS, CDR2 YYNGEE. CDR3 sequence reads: CASSPTSGRGTGELFF. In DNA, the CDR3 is TGTGCCAGCAGCCCAACTAGCGGGAGGGGGACCGGGGAGCTGTTTTTT. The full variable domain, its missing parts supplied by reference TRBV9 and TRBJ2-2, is DSGVTQTPKHLITATGQRVTLRCSPRSGDLSVYWYQQSLDQGLQFLIQYYNGEERAKGNILERFSAQQFPDLHSELNLSSLELGDSALYFCASSPTSGRGTGELFFGEGSRLTVL.

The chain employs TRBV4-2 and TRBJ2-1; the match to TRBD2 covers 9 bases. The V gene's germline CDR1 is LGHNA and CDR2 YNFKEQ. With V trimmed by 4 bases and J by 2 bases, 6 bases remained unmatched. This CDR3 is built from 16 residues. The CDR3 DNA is TGTGCCAGCAGCCGCATAGCGGGGGCCCCCTACAATGAGCAGTTCTTC. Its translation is CASSRIAGAPYNEQFF.